The present T cell receptor (beta chain) was sequenced within a study of T cell responses to AZD1222 COVID-19 vaccine listed by TCRdb under 2021. Background on the whole study: AZD1222 recipients with second doses at about 4 weeks or about 12 weeks were pooled, because spike-specific TCR depth and breadth did not differ between schedules. Trial participants were enrolled into age subgroups of 18-55, 56-69 and 70-plus years, which contained about 160, 30 and 59 TCR-sequenced participants, respectively. A total of approximately 240 trial participants underwent TCR sequencing, of whom 200 to 220 received two doses of AZD1222 and some 25 received two doses of the MenACWY control vaccine. Points the paper makes about the study in general: Because no day 14 peak-response samples were available, the repertoires could be characterized only after the peak T cell response. The whole spike protein was spanned by vaccine-associated CD4 TCRs, and dominant responses were seen in regions 160-218 and 743-854. Reportedly, almost half of the unique spike-specific TCRs recognized epitopes lying outside the regions that are mutated in the B.1.351 and B.1.1.7 variants. After two AZD1222 doses, spike-specific TCR breadth and depth were significantly higher than at day 0 and than in MenACWY recipients. In the small 56-69-year group, the increase in depth fell short of significance, most likely because of low power. Participants were mostly white British, with more females than males. The authors suggested clonal diversity may have been underestimated. Conclusions about previously exposed vaccinees are limited because only six or seven AZD1222 recipients were SARS-CoV-2 seropositive at baseline.

As for this clone: Its recognized antigen is unknown. The input lacks base qualities; no much larger clone sits a single base away.

The meaning of the sample's time point label: baseline before first vaccination. Vaccinee samples were obtained from the UK trials COV001 and COV002, which included a single-blind randomized controlled phase 2/3 trial of AZD1222 (ChAdOx1 nCoV-19) in healthy adults. For TCRbeta chain sequencing, PBMC samples from trial participants were taken at day 0 and at day 28 after the second dose. The CDR3 regions of human TCRbeta chains were analyzed by immunosequencing. Processing in the source paper ran as follows. Repertoire TCRs were checked for matches against a reference library of SARS-CoV-2-specific TCRs that had been generated using the MIRA antigen-specificity platform. Breadth meant the fraction of unique TCRs that were SARS-CoV-2-associated, whereas depth meant the fraction of total T cells that were SARS-CoV-2-associated. Using the MIRA data, each spike-specific TCR was mapped to the spike region that the TCR reacts to and placed in a CD4 or CD8 class. Log10-transformed breadth and depth values were compared by one-way ANOVA with Sidak's multiple comparisons tests. This is the immuneACCESS table as TCRdb keeps it, with only in-frame sequences that have V and J called. A part of the clones is gone; compared with another copy, unresolved V genes explain less than half, and the rest is unexplained. The D gene and trimming were derived from the DNA, and the V and J assignments and clone size from that table. This sample lists about 150,000 clones; 92% were detected once. The ten largest clonotypes hold 1.5% to 2% of the sample.

The TCR was taken from an adult in good health. The sequences come from peripheral blood, collected on day 0 of AZD1222 vaccination.

DNA sequence: TGTGCCAGTAGTGCAGGACAGGGAGCGGCCCACGAGCAGTACTTC. This codes for CASSAGQGAAHEQYF. Recombination connected TRBV19 to TRBJ2-7, with TRBD1 identical over 8 junction bases. Trimming removed 5 bases from V and 5 bases from J; the gene matches leave 11 bases unexplained. As encoded in the germline V gene (reference sequence), CDR1 is LNHDA while CDR2 is SQIVND. The CDR3 sequence holds 15 residues, the cysteine and phenylalanine included. The retained sequence is limited to the CDR3, 45 bases, with the frame set at the first base.